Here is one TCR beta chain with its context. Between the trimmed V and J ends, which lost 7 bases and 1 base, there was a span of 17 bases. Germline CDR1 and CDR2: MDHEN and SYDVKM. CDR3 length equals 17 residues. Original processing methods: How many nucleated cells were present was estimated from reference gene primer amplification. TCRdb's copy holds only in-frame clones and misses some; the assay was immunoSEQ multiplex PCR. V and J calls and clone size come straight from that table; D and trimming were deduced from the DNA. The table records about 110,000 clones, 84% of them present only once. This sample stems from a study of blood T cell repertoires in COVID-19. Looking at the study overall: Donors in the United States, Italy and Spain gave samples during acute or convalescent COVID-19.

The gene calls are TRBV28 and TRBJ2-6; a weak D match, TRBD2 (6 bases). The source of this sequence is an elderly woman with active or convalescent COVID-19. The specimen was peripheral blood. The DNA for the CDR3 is TGTGCCAGCAAAACCGGGACTGCCTCGTCTGGGGCCAACGTCCTGACTTTC. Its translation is CASKTGTASSGANVLTF.